This T cell receptor (beta chain) comes out of a study of T cell clones after liver transplantation. Study overall: At least one year of complete immunosuppression withdrawal without enzymes over twice normal defined tolerance.

The method was immunoSEQ multiplex PCR; TCRdb's version includes in-frame clones alone and lacks a portion of them. The table records tens of thousands of clones, around 70% of them present only once. The germline CDR1 and CDR2 sequences are SGHNT and YYREEE (reference sequence). J lost 6 bases, V lost 0 bases, and 8 bases had no gene match. The CDR3 extends over 16 amino acids. This receptor was obtained from a human patient who received a liver transplant. A share of the T cells may be of graft donor origin. The chain employs TRBV5-4 and TRBJ2-7; TRBD1 matches at 11 bases. Here the sequenced sample was CD4+ T cells from blood, taken at the approximately 15-month timepoint. CDR3 bases: TGTGCCAGCAGCTTGGAGCCTGGGACAGGGGGAAGCGAGCAGTACGTC. Amino acid sequence: CASSLEPGTGGSEQYV.